This is a list of T cell receptor beta chains from one sample in a study of blood T cell repertoires in COVID-19. Assay used: immunoSEQ multiplex PCR; TCRdb lists only in-frame clones, some missing. Of about 120,000 clones listed, about 89% are singletons. The sequenced material came from peripheral blood. The receptors were gathered from a man aged 55 to 70 with COVID-19, enrolled during active disease. The CDR3 runs from the conserved cysteine through the conserved F or W. D genes are given only for firm matches. The size field is filled for only some rows; it gives once, few, many or a size class.

TRBV5-4	TRBJ2-5	TRBD1	once	CASSLTGQGIEKETQYF	TGTGCCAGCAGCTTGACAGGACAGGGGATCGAAAAAGAGACCCAGTACTTC
TRBV19	TRBJ1-5	-	-	CASSTLPGQPQHF	TGTGCCAGTAGTACACTCCCAGGGCAGCCCCAGCATTTT
TRBV18	TRBJ1-4	-	-	CASSPTTTNEKLFF	TGTGCCAGCTCACCGACAACTACTAATGAAAAACTGTTTTTT
TRBV29-1	TRBJ1-2	-	-	CSSQTNYGYTF	TGCAGCAGTCAGACTAACTATGGCTACACCTTC
TRBV2	TRBJ2-7	-	-	CASSEQSGIGYEQYF	TGTGCCAGCAGTGAACAGTCAGGGATCGGCTACGAGCAGTACTTC
TRBV6-6	TRBJ1-5	TRBD1	-	CASSYLQGPDQPQHF	TGTGCCAGCAGTTACTTACAGGGGCCAGATCAGCCCCAGCATTTT
TRBV2	TRBJ1-1	TRBD1	-	CASSEGDRVKNTEAFF	TGTGCCAGCAGTGAAGGGGACAGGGTGAAGAACACTGAAGCTTTCTTT
TRBV5-1	TRBJ1-4	-	-	CASSLIGVGNEKLFF	TGCGCCAGCAGCTTGATAGGGGTCGGAAATGAAAAACTGTTTTTT
TRBV30	TRBJ2-1	TRBD2	once	CASQEEAGWYNEQFF	TGTGCCTCCCAGGAGGAAGCGGGGTGGTACAATGAGCAGTTCTTC
TRBV7-9	TRBJ2-5	TRBD1	-	CASSTGTVQETQYF	TGTGCCAGCAGCACCGGGACAGTACAAGAGACCCAGTACTTC
TRBV18	TRBJ1-3	-	-	CASSPPTRDTIYF	TGTGCCAGCTCACCACCGACCAGGGACACCATATATTTT
TRBV5-1	TRBJ2-7	-	-	CASSLGAGSPYEQYF	TGCGCCAGCAGCTTGGGGGCAGGGTCCCCCTACGAGCAGTACTTC
TRBV19	TRBJ2-7	-	-	CASSRGLYEQYF	TGTGCCAGTAGTCGGGGGTTATACGAGCAGTACTTC
TRBV9	TRBJ2-3	-	-	CASSVEEVPYPQYF	TGTGCCAGCAGCGTAGAAGAGGTCCCATATCCGCAGTATTTT
TRBV2	TRBJ1-2	TRBD1	once	CASSGTGGFGYTF	TGTGCCAGCAGTGGGACAGGGGGCTTTGGCTACACCTTC
TRBV7-2	TRBJ1-1	-	-	CASSLDWGGEAFF	TGTGCCAGCAGCTTAGATTGGGGAGGTGAAGCTTTCTTT
TRBV3-1/TRBV3-2	TRBJ2-5	TRBD2	-	CASSPATSAGETQYF	TGTGCCAGCAGCCCAGCGACTAGCGCAGGAGAGACCCAGTACTTC
TRBV5-4	TRBJ2-5	TRBD1	-	CASSVRDSFQETQYF	TGTGCCAGCAGCGTCAGGGACAGCTTCCAAGAGACCCAGTACTTC
TRBV19	TRBJ1-2	-	-	CASSILATGYTF	TGTGCCAGTAGTATACTGGCCACTGGCTACACCTTC
TRBV7-8	TRBJ2-3	-	-	CASSPFSDTQYF	TGTGCCAGCAGCCCCTTTTCGGATACGCAGTATTTT
TRBV6-1	TRBJ1-6	TRBD1	-	CASSENRGRGAPLHF	TGTGCCAGCAGTGAAAACAGGGGGCGCGGAGCACCCCTCCACTTT
TRBV29-1	TRBJ2-5	-	-	CSVAPGAGETQYF	TGCAGCGTGGCTCCAGGGGCAGGAGAGACCCAGTACTTC
TRBV4-1	TRBJ1-4	TRBD1	-	CASSQVPTGATNEKLFF	TGCGCCAGCAGCCAAGTGCCTACAGGGGCAACTAATGAAAAACTGTTTTTT
TRBV5-1	TRBJ1-4	TRBD1	-	CASSSGQGAAKLFF	TGCGCCAGCAGCTCAGGACAGGGGGCAGCAAAACTGTTTTTT
TRBV28	TRBJ2-3	TRBD2	-	CASSLGAGGRKDTQYF	TGTGCCAGCAGTTTAGGAGCGGGGGGCCGGAAAGATACGCAGTATTTT
TRBV30	TRBJ1-2	TRBD1	once	CAWSVGDRGRDYGYTF	TGTGCCTGGAGTGTCGGAGACAGGGGGCGCGACTATGGCTACACCTTC
TRBV4-3	TRBJ2-7	-	medium-sized	CASSQEWSGPSYEQYF	TGCGCCAGCAGCCAAGAGTGGTCAGGGCCTTCCTACGAGCAGTACTTC
TRBV3-1/TRBV3-2	TRBJ1-3	-	-	CASSGASSGNTIYF	TGTGCCAGCTCGGGTGCTTCCTCTGGAAACACCATATATTTT